Listed here are 8 T cell receptor beta chains from one sample, sequenced in a study of cytotoxic CD8 clonotypes in ibrutinib-treated CLL. This table comes from immunoSEQ multiplex PCR, and its TCRdb copy is limited to in-frame clones, with some not included. The sample records some 29,000 clones, 62% being singletons. The sample consisted of PBMCs, taken before ibrutinib treatment. Receptor source: a human donor with chronic lymphocytic leukemia.

V and J are TRBV6-5 and TRBJ2-6; 8 nucleotides line up with TRBD1. Germline V gene sequence: CDR1 MNHEY, CDR2 SVGAGI. The CDR3 loop spans 15 amino acids. The V segment lost 6 bases and the J segment 3 bases; nucleotides outside the gene matches: 4. The CDR3 region has the DNA TGTGCCAGCAGCCCACAGGGGGATGGGGCCAACGTCCTGACTTTC. Translating gives CASSPQGDGANVLTF.

In this sample, this clone turned up once. The chain recombines TRBV16 with TRBJ2-5; 13 positions agree with TRBD2. Germline CDR1 is KGHSY and CDR2 is FQNENV. The CDR3 has 17 amino acids. V was clipped by 1 base and J by 4 bases; unmatched bases: 6. As DNA, the CDR3 is TGTGCCAGCAGCCAATTTTGGACTAGCGGGGGTGGAGAGACCCAGTACTTC. Translated, it gives CASSQFWTSGGGETQYF.

This chain connects TRBV19 to TRBJ1-2; maybe TRBD1 (5 bases). Germline lookup yields CDR1 LNHDA and CDR2 SQIVND (reference sequence). This CDR3 spans 14 amino acids. Trimming left V 1 base short and J 9 bases short, with 15 bases between. CDR3 region: CASSIAGTLHRYTF. Written as DNA, the CDR3 is TGTGCCAGTAGTATAGCGGGGACGCTGCACCGCTACACCTTC.

The V gene is TRBV5-1, the J gene TRBJ2-7, with D unresolved. The germline CDR1 and CDR2 sequences are SGHRS and YFSETQ. The CDR3 totals 11 residues. Trimming left V 3 bases short and J 5 bases short, with 6 bases between. The CDR3 bases are TGCGCCAGCAGCTCCGGCCACGAGCAGTACTTC. It codes for CASSSGHEQYF.

This clone was observed once. The chain employs TRBV28 and TRBJ1-5, with D perhaps matching TRBD1 (6 bases). Per germline, CDR1 MDHEN and CDR2 SYDVKM. Trimming took 2 bases from V and 7 from J, leaving 18 bases between them. This CDR3 has 16 residues. Here the CDR3 DNA reads TGTGCCAGCAGTTTAGGGGGCAGCCCAAGAGGGCAGCCCCAGCATTTT. It yields the protein CASSLGGSPRGQPQHF.

The rearrangement uses TRBV6-5 and TRBJ2-4, with D maybe TRBD1 (6 bases). Trimming took off 3 bases at V and 8 bases at J, with 14 bases between the two ends. CDR1 and CDR2 from the germline V gene are MNHEY and SVGAGI. The CDR3 consists of 14 residues. The CDR3 region is CASSYGGAGYIQYF. DNA of the CDR3: TGTGCCAGCAGTTATGGGGGCGCTGGATACATTCAGTACTTC.

This clone showed up just a few times. The chain employs TRBV6-5 and TRBJ1-3, with D perhaps matching TRBD1 (5 bases). The CDR3 extends over 16 amino acids. Germline V gene sequence: CDR1 MNHEY, CDR2 SVGAGI. Between the trimmed V and J ends, which lost 0 bases and 2 bases, there was a span of 11 bases. Here the CDR3 reads CASSYSGDLAGNTIYF. For the CDR3, the DNA is TGTGCCAGCAGTTACTCAGGGGATTTGGCTGGAAACACCATATATTTT.

The J gene is TRBJ2-4, the V gene TRBV5-6; perhaps D is TRBD1 or TRBD2 (5 bases each). Germline assignment: CDR1 SGHDT and CDR2 YYEEEE. Trimming stripped 3 bases from V and 8 bases from J, with 24 bases between. The CDR3 sequence is 17 residues long. CDR3 loop: CASSSAGTPGIGDIQYF. The CDR3 DNA follows: TGTGCCAGCAGCTCTGCCGGGACCCCCGGGATCGGGGACATTCAGTACTTC.